The 28 T cell receptor beta chains listed next were all sequenced from one sample in a study of lymphopenia after photon versus proton radiotherapy. Clones were sequenced by immunoSEQ multiplex PCR, and TCRdb holds only the in-frame ones, with some missing. The data contain over 55,000 clones, about 89% of them singletons. Specimen: peripheral blood, collected from a patient treated with proton-based radiotherapy. Receptors were obtained from an elderly man with esophageal cancer.

This rearrangement joins TRBV19 to TRBJ2-2; D remains ambiguous. Trimming took off 5 bases at V and 7 bases at J, with 23 bases between the two ends. The CDR3 totals 17 residues. Germline values: CDR1 LNHDA, CDR2 SQIVND (reference sequence). The CDR3 loop is CASSLDVILPRGGELFF. CDR3 in DNA: TGTGCCAGTAGTCTGGACGTAATTCTCCCGCGCGGCGGGGAGCTGTTTTTT.

The CDR3 protein is CASSVRQAESEQYF. DNA for the CDR3: TGTGCCAGCAGCGTACGACAGGCCGAGTCCGAGCAGTACTTC. The rearrangement joins TRBV9 to TRBJ2-7, with D possibly being TRBD1 (6 bases). V lost 1 base and J 6 bases, leaving 14 bases between the germline ends. The V gene's germline CDR1 is SGDLS and CDR2 YYNGEE. This CDR3 spans 14 amino acids.

The chain carries TRBV11-2 and TRBJ1-6, with 8 bases identical to TRBD1. Germline V gene lookup returns CDR1 SGHAT and CDR2 FQNNGV. This CDR3 is 14 amino acids long. Trimming removed 3 bases from V and 10 bases from J; junction bases left unmatched: 5. The CDR3 DNA reads as TGTGCCAGCAGCTTCCAGACAGGGGAGTCACCCCTCCACTTT. This translates into CASSFQTGESPLHF.

The rearrangement links TRBV19 to TRBJ2-2, with 7 nucleotides matching TRBD1. The CDR3 extends over 15 amino acids. The junction had 6 bases not matched to a gene; V was cut back by 4 bases and J by 4 bases. From germline, CDR1 is LNHDA and CDR2 SQIVND (reference sequence). The CDR3 nucleotides are TGTGCCAGTAGTAGACAGGGTAGGGGCACCGGGGAGCTGTTTTTT. This codes for CASSRQGRGTGELFF.

This clone was detected only once. The chain couples TRBV5-5 to TRBJ1-5; TRBD1 might be the D (6 bases). Deletions cut 4 bases from V and 7 bases from J, with 21 bases between. The CDR3 totals 16 residues. Germline V lookup: CDR1 SGHKS, CDR2 YYEKEE (reference sequence). In DNA, the CDR3 is TGTGCCAGCAGCCCCACCATGCGGGGGCCCGGACAGCCCCAGCATTTT. This gives the protein CASSPTMRGPGQPQHF.

Only a few counts were recorded for this clone. CDR3 amino acids: CAISVGGNEQFF. The CDR3 region has the DNA TGTGCCATCAGCGTTGGGGGCAATGAGCAGTTCTTC. The chain uses TRBV10-3 and TRBJ2-1, with D possibly called TRBD1 or TRBD2 (5 bases each). The germline V gene encodes CDR1 ENHRY and CDR2 SYGVKD. V was trimmed by 6 bases and J by 6 bases, leaving 9 bases between them. CDR3 length equals 12 residues.

This clone has just one count. The chain has TRBV7-2 and TRBJ1-2, with 7 bases identical to TRBD1. From germline, CDR1 is SGHTA and CDR2 FQGNSA. The trim removed 1 base at V and 4 bases at J, leaving 6 bases unmatched. This CDR3 spans 15 amino acids. In DNA form, the CDR3 reads TGTGCCAGCAGCTTAGGGAGACAGGGTTCCTATGGCTACACCTTC. Translation: CASSLGRQGSYGYTF.

The chain is built from TRBV6-1 and TRBJ1-5, with a weak D call TRBD1 (5 bases). Germline CDR1 and CDR2: MNHNS and SASEGT. The CDR3 has 14 amino acids. Trimming pared 2 bases from V and 4 bases from J, leaving 9 bases between. The CDR3 sequence is CASSELWGNQPQHF. The CDR3 nucleotides read TGTGCCAGCAGTGAATTATGGGGGAATCAGCCCCAGCATTTT.

This chain connects TRBV6-5 to TRBJ1-5; D not resolved. The CDR3 length is 14 residues. V shed 5 bases and J shed 3 bases, with 11 bases lying between them. Looked up from germline, CDR1 is MNHEY and CDR2 is SVGAGI. CDR3 in amino acids: CASSKAGLNQPQHF. The CDR3 DNA follows: TGTGCCAGCAGTAAGGCAGGACTCAATCAGCCCCAGCATTTT.

The rearrangement uses TRBV7-2 and TRBJ1-2, with D hard to call. CDR1 is SGHTA and CDR2 is FQGNSA in the germline V gene. V lost 1 base to trimming and J lost 3 bases, with 3 bases between them. This CDR3 comprises 12 residues. The CDR3 loop reads CASSLGYYGYTF. The CDR3 DNA reads as TGTGCCAGCAGCTTAGGGTACTATGGCTACACCTTC.

This chain uses TRBV14 with TRBJ2-2, with D perhaps TRBD1 (5 bases). V was pared by 1 base and J by 0 bases, with 9 bases between. Germline CDR1 and CDR2: SGHDN and FVKESK. This CDR3 is built from 16 residues. CDR3 in amino acids: CASSQVRAANTGELFF. Here the CDR3 DNA reads TGTGCCAGCAGCCAAGTCAGGGCAGCGAACACCGGGGAGCTGTTTTTT.

CDR3 sequence (DNA): TGTGCCAGCAGCACCACGGGACAGGGGTATGAAAAACTGTTTTTT. Its protein product is CASSTTGQGYEKLFF. The chain carries TRBV7-9 and TRBJ1-4; 10 bases match TRBD1. V lost 5 bases, J lost 6 bases, and 6 bases stayed unmatched. This CDR3 comprises 15 residues. The germline V gene encodes CDR1 SEHNR and CDR2 FQNEAQ (reference sequence). Looking up the rest from reference TRBV7-9 and TRBJ1-4 gives the full variable domain: DTGVSQNPRHKITKRGQNVTFRCDPISEHNRLYWYRQTLGQGPEFLTYFQNEAQLEKSRLLSDRFSAERPKGSFSTLEIQRTEQGDSAMYLCASSTTGQGYEKLFFGSGTQLSVL.

Concerning this clone itself: The germline gene is not matched at one end of the junction; a read error may be the cause. The chain carries TRBV10-3 and TRBJ1-1, with unresolved D. CDR1 and CDR2 (germline): ENHRY, SYGVKD. The CDR3 has 14 amino acids. Here the CDR3 reads CASSYSKGIAEAFF. CDR3 bases: TGTGCCAGCAGTTACTCGAAAGGGATCGCTGAAGCTTTCTTT.

The V gene is TRBV4-3, the J gene TRBJ2-1; no reliable D call. The CDR3 loop spans 18 amino acids. The V gene lost 0 bases and the J gene lost 1 base, with 16 bases spanning the gap. CDR1 LGHNA and CDR2 YSLEER come from the germline V gene. Here the CDR3 DNA reads TGCGCCAGCAGCCAAGAAAGTTTCCCAAGACTTTCCTACAATGAGCAGTTCTTC. Its translation is CASSQESFPRLSYNEQFF.

This clone was seen only a few times. This chain uses TRBV11-2 with TRBJ1-4, with D possibly being TRBD1 (5 bases). Germline V gene data show CDR1 as SGHAT and CDR2 as FQNNGV. Trimming stripped 3 bases from V and 10 bases from J, with 15 bases between. The CDR3 covers 14 residues. The chain's CDR3 is CASSFGHSDGKLFF. The CDR3 nucleotides are TGTGCCAGCAGCTTTGGACACTCCGACGGAAAACTGTTTTTT.

V gene TRBV6-4 combines with J gene TRBJ2-7; 7 bases are shared with TRBD2. CDR1 and CDR2 from the germline V gene are MRHNA and SNTAGT. The CDR3 extends over 15 amino acids. Trimming at V came to 3 bases and at J to 4 bases, leaving 9 bases not matched to a gene. For the CDR3, the DNA is TGTGCCAGCAGTGAAGGGGCTAGCGGAGTATACGAGCAGTACTTC. It specifies CASSEGASGVYEQYF.

This clone was picked up a small number of times. The chain carries TRBV5-6 and TRBJ2-6; D uncertain. The germline gives CDR1 SGHDT, CDR2 YYEEEE. CDR3 size: 18 residues. V shed 0 bases and J shed 0 bases, with 13 bases lying between them. The CDR3 here is CASSLDGWSYSGANVLTF. DNA for the CDR3: TGTGCCAGCAGCTTGGACGGATGGTCCTACTCTGGGGCCAACGTCCTGACTTTC.

The sample holds one count of this clone. The V gene is TRBV6-1, the J gene TRBJ2-2, with D perhaps matching TRBD1 (5 bases). This CDR3 contains 16 residues. The V gene's germline CDR1 is MNHNS and CDR2 SASEGT. The germline V and J ends were trimmed by 3 bases and 5 bases, with 16 bases remaining between them. CDR3 DNA: TGTGCCAGCAGTGATGACAGAAAGGGGTATACCGGGGAGCTGTTTTTT. Amino acid sequence: CASSDDRKGYTGELFF.

The chain employs TRBV19 and TRBJ1-1; 9 bases align to TRBD1. J was trimmed by 3 bases and V by 7 bases; bases with no gene match: 12. Germline V lookup: CDR1 LNHDA, CDR2 SQIVND (reference sequence). The CDR3 runs 16 residues. CDR3 amino acids: CASNPTTGTGYTEAFF. CDR3 bases: TGTGCCAGTAACCCTACTACCGGGACAGGGTACACTGAAGCTTTCTTT.

The chain carries TRBV11-2 and TRBJ2-7; unclear D gene. CDR3 size: 13 residues. Germline V CDR1 and CDR2: SGHAT, FQNNGV. V was pared by 1 base and J by 4 bases, with 8 bases between. The CDR3 loop is CASSLGREYEQYF. The CDR3, as DNA: TGTGCCAGCAGCTTAGGGCGCGAATACGAGCAGTACTTC.

The rearrangement joins TRBV29-1 to TRBJ2-7; TRBD1 might be the D (5 bases). Looked up from germline, CDR1 is SQVTM and CDR2 is ANQGSEA. The germline V and J ends were trimmed by 6 bases and 2 bases, with 11 bases remaining between them. The CDR3 consists of 12 residues. CDR3: CSVFTGAYEQYF. The CDR3, as DNA: TGCAGCGTCTTCACAGGAGCCTACGAGCAGTACTTC.

The chain carries TRBV5-4 and TRBJ2-1, with 11 bases matching TRBD2. The CDR3 covers 15 residues. Germline CDR1 is SGHNT and CDR2 is YYREEE (reference sequence). Trimming cost V 4 bases and J 12 bases; bases outside gene matches: 12. CDR3 DNA: TGTGCCAGCAGCAACCCTAGCGGGGGGCCCCTTGGGCAGTTCTTC. The encoded protein is CASSNPSGGPLGQFF.

The chain combines TRBV5-4 with TRBJ2-1, with TRBD1 as a possible D gene (6 bases). The CDR3 runs 14 residues. CDR1 and CDR2 from the germline V gene are SGHNT and YYREEE (reference sequence). Trimming removed 1 base at V and 6 bases at J, with 11 bases between. For the CDR3, the DNA is TGTGCCAGCAGCTTGATGTGGGACACCAATGAGCAGTTCTTC. Translation gives CASSLMWDTNEQFF. Looking up the rest from reference TRBV5-4 and TRBJ2-1 gives the full variable domain: ETGVTQSPTHLIKTRGQQVTLRCSSQSGHNTVSWYQQALGQGPQFIFQYYREEENGRGNFPPRFSGLQFPNYSSELNVNALELDDSALYLCASSLMWDTNEQFFGPGTRLTVL.

The chain recombines TRBV29-1 with TRBJ2-7, with D perhaps matching TRBD1 (6 bases). The germline CDR1 and CDR2 sequences are SQVTM and ANQGSEA. V lost 0 bases, J lost 3 bases, and 6 bases lay in between. There are 12 residues in the CDR3. CDR3 loop: CSVEEGGYEQYF. The CDR3 bases are TGCAGCGTTGAAGAAGGGGGCTACGAGCAGTACTTC.

V and J are TRBV4-3 and TRBJ2-7, with a weak D call TRBD2 (6 bases). Trimming stripped 1 base from V and 5 bases from J, with 21 bases between. The CDR3 is made up of 17 amino acids. Germline V gene lookup returns CDR1 LGHNA and CDR2 YSLEER. CDR3: CASSQALGSAGLDEQYF. CDR3 nucleotides: TGCGCCAGCAGCCAAGCCCTAGGGAGCGCGGGGCTCGACGAGCAGTACTTC.

This chain links TRBV7-2 with TRBJ1-2; D possibly corresponds to TRBD1 (5 bases). CDR1 and CDR2 from the germline V gene are SGHTA and FQGNSA. This CDR3 is built from 14 residues. V shed 5 bases and J shed 8 bases, with 18 bases lying between them. The CDR3 here is CASSRAGPQWGYTF. The DNA for the CDR3 is TGTGCCAGCAGCCGAGCAGGGCCCCAGTGGGGCTACACCTTC.

This chain links TRBV5-1 with TRBJ1-2, with D tentatively TRBD1 (5 bases). This CDR3 is 16 amino acids long. V was pared by 1 base and J by 3 bases, with 16 bases between. The germline gives CDR1 SGHRS, CDR2 YFSETQ. CDR3 DNA: TGCGCCAGCAGCTTGCTTGGGACGCCTGGACACTATGGCTACACCTTC. It is translated as CASSLLGTPGHYGYTF.

The chain couples TRBV7-2 to TRBJ2-7; D not resolved. V dropped 3 bases and J dropped 3 bases, with 12 bases sitting between them. Germline V gene sequence: CDR1 SGHTA, CDR2 FQGNSA. The CDR3 extends over 14 amino acids. The CDR3 bases are TGTGCCAGCAGCTTGGACGGTACTCGCTACGAGCAGTACTTC. It codes for CASSLDGTRYEQYF.